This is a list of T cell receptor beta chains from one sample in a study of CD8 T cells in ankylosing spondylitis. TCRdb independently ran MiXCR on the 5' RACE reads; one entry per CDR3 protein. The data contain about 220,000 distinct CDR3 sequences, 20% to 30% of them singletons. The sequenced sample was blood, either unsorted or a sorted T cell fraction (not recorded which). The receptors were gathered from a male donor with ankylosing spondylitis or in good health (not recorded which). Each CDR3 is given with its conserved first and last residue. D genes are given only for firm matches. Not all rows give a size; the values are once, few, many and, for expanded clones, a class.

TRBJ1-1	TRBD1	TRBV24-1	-	TGTGCCACCAGTGCTCTGCCGGGACAGGGCTTCGATACTGAAGCTTTCTTT	CATSALPGQGFDTEAFF
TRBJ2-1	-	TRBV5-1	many	TGCGCCAGCAGCCTAACGGGGGACGCCGCCTACAATGAGCAGTTCTTC	CASSLTGDAAYNEQFF
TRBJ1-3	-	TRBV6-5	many	TGTGCCACCATTAATGGGGTCGGAAACACCATATATTTT	CATINGVGNTIYF
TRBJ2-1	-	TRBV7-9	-	TGTGCCAGCTCGGGGGTGATCTCCTACAATGAGCAGTTCTTC	CASSGVISYNEQFF
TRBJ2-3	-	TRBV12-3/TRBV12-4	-	TGTGCCAGAAGTGCCGGGTCGATGACAGATACGCAGTATTTT	CARSAGSMTDTQYF
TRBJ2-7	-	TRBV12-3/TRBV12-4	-	TGTGCCAGCAGCATTAGCGGACTCTCCTACGAGCAGTACTTC	CASSISGLSYEQYF
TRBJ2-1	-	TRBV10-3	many	TGTGCCATCAGAACTCAAACAGGCCTCAATGAGCAGTTCTTC	CAIRTQTGLNEQFF
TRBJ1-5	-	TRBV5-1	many	TGCGCCAGCAGCTTGGTCCCAAATACAGGGTTAGGTTATCAGCCCCAGCATTTT	CASSLVPNTGLGYQPQHF
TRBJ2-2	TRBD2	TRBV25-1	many	TGTGCCAGCAGTGAGAATCGGGGTAGCGGGAGTGTGAGCGGGGAGCTGTTTTTT	CASSENRGSGSVSGELFF
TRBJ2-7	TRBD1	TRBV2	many	TGTGCCAGCATTTTCGACAGGGCTATTTCCTACGAGCAGTACTTC	CASIFDRAISYEQYF
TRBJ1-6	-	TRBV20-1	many	TGCGGCTCACAAAAGGGGGGAGGACGCTCACCCCTCCACTTT	CGSQKGGGRSPLHF
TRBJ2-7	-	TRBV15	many	TGTGCCACCAGCAGGGCCGGGGGGCTCAACGAGCAGTACTTC	CATSRAGGLNEQYF
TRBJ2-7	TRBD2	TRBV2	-	TGTGCCAGCAGTAAGAGCGGGATCACGGACGAGCAGTACTTC	CASSKSGITDEQYF
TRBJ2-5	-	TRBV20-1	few	TGCAGTGCTAGCCCCTTGGGCAGCCAAGAGACCCAGTACTTC	CSASPLGSQETQYF
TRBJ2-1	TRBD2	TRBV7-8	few	TGTGCCAGCAGTCTAGCGGTTTCCCATGAGCAGTTCTTC	CASSLAVSHEQFF
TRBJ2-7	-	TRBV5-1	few	TGCGCCAGCAGCTGGACGCTACAGGGCTACGAGCAGTACTTC	CASSWTLQGYEQYF
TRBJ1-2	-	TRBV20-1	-	TGCAGTGCTTACCGCGACGGCGGCTATGGCTACACCTTC	CSAYRDGGYGYTF
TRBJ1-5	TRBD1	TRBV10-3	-	TGTGCCATCAGTGAGCTAGGGACAGCACTCGGTCTTCACCGCAATCAGCCCCAGCATTTT	CAISELGTALGLHRNQPQHF
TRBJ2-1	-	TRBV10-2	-	TGCGCCAGCAGTGAGAGGAGCTCCTACAATGAGCAGTTCTTC	CASSERSSYNEQFF
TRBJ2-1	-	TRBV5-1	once	TGCGCCAGCACCAACACGGCGGGTCCCTACAATGAGCAGTTCTTC	CASTNTAGPYNEQFF
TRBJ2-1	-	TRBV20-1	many	TGCAGTGCGCCCAGTCGTGGCCCCTCCTACAATGAGCAGTTCTTC	CSAPSRGPSYNEQFF
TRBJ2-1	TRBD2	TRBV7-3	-	TGTGCCAGCAGCCTTACCGGGACTAGCGGGAGTGGAAACTACAATGAGCAGTTCTTC	CASSLTGTSGSGNYNEQFF
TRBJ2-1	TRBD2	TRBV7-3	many	TGTGCCAGCAGCTACGACGGGAGGTCTTATGAGCAGTTCTTC	CASSYDGRSYEQFF
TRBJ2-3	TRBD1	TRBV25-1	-	TGTGCCAGCAGCCGAACAGGGGGCTTCCGTACAGATACGCAGTATTTT	CASSRTGGFRTDTQYF
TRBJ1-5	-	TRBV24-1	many	TGTGCCACCAGTGAAAGGGGTGGTCAGCCCCAGCATTTT	CATSERGGQPQHF
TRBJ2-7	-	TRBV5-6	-	TGTGCCAGCAGCACGGCTCTGGACTACGAGCAGTACTTC	CASSTALDYEQYF
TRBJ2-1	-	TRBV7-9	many	TGTGCCAGCAGCTGGGGCGGCCCCTCCTACAATGAGCAGTTCTTC	CASSWGGPSYNEQFF
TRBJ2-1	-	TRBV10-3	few	TGTGCCATCACGGCGGGGAAGGATGAGCAGTTCTTC	CAITAGKDEQFF